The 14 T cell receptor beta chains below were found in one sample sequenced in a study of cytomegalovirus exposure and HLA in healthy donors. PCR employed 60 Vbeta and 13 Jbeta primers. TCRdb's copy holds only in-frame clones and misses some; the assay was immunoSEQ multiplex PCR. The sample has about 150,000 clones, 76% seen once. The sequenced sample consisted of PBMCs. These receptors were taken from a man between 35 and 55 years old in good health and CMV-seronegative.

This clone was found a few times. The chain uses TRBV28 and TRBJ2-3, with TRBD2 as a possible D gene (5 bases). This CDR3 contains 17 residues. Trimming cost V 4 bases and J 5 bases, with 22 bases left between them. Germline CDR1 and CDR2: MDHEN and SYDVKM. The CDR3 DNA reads TGTGCCAGCAGTTACCTAGCTAGCCAAGGTCGTATAGATACGCAGTATTTT. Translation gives CASSYLASQGRIDTQYF. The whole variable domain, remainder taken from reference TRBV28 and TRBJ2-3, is DVKVTQSSRYLVKRTGEKVFLECVQDMDHENMFWYRQDPGLGLRLIYFSYDVKMKEKGDIPEGYSVSREKKERFSLILESASTNQTSMYLCASSYLASQGRIDTQYFGPGTRLTVL.

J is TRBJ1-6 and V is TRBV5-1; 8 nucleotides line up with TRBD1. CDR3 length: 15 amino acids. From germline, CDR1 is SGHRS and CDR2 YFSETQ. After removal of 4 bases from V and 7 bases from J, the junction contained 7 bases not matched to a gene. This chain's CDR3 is CASSQGAGRNSPLHF. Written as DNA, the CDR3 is TGCGCCAGCAGCCAGGGGGCCGGTAGAAATTCACCCCTCCACTTT.

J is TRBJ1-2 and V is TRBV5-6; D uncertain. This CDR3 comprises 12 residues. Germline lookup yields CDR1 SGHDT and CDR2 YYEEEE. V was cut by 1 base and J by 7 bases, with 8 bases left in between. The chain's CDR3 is CASSLPYSGYTF. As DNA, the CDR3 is TGTGCCAGCAGCTTGCCGTATTCTGGCTACACCTTC.

The CDR3 spells CAISEGQGVTEAFF. The DNA of the CDR3 is TGTGCCATCAGTGAGGGACAGGGTGTAACTGAAGCTTTCTTT. The rearrangement links TRBV10-3 to TRBJ1-1; TRBD1 aligns across 8 bases. Germline V gives CDR1 ENHRY, CDR2 SYGVKD. V shed 2 bases and J 5 bases; nucleotides not matched to a gene: 4. The CDR3 extends over 14 amino acids.

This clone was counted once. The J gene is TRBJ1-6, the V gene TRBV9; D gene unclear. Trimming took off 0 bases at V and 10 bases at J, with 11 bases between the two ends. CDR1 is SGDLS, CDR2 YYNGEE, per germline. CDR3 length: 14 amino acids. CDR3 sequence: CASSVDGSLSPLHF. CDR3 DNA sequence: TGTGCCAGCAGCGTAGATGGCAGTTTGTCACCCCTCCACTTT.

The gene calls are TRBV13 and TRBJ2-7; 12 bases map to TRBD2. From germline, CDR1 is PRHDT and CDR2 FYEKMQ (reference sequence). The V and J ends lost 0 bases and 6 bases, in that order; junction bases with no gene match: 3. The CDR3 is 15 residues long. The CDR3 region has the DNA TGTGCCAGCAGCTTAGGACTAGCGGGAGGTGGCGAGCAGTACTTC. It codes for CASSLGLAGGGEQYF.

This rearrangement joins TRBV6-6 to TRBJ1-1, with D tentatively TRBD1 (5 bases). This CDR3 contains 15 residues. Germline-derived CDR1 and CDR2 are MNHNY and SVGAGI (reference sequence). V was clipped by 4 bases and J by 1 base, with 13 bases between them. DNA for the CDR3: TGTGCCAGCAGTTCCCTTTTGGGGCAGAACACTGAAGCTTTCTTT. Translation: CASSSLLGQNTEAFF.

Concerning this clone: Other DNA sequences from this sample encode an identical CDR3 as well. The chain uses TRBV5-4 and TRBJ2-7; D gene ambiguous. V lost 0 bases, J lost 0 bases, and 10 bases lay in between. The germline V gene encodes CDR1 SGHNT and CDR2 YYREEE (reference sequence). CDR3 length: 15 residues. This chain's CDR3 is CASSLGAGSSYEQYF. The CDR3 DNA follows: TGTGCCAGCAGCTTGGGGGCAGGTAGCTCCTACGAGCAGTACTTC.

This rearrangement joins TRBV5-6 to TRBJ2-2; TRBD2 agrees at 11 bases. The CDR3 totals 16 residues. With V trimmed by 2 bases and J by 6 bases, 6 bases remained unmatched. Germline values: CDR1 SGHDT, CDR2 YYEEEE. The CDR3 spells CASSFRLAGLSGELFF. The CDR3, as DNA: TGTGCCAGCAGCTTTCGACTAGCGGGACTATCCGGGGAGCTGTTTTTT. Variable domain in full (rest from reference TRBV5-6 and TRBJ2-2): DAGVTQSPTHLIKTRGQQVTLRCSPKSGHDTVSWYQQALGQGPQFIFQYYEEEERQRGNFPDRFSGHQFPNYSSELNVNALLLGDSALYLCASSFRLAGLSGELFFGEGSRLTVL.

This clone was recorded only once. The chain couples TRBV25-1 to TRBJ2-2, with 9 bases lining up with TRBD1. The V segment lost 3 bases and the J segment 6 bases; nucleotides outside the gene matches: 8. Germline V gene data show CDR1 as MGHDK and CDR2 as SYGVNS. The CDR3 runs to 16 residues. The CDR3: CASSDTWDRAAGELFF. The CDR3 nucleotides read TGTGCCAGCAGTGATACTTGGGACAGGGCGGCCGGGGAGCTGTTTTTT.

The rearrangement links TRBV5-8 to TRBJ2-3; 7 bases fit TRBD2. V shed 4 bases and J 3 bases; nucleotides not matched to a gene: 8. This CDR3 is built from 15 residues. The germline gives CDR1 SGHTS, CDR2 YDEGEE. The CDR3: CASSPMAGVTDTQYF. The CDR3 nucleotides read TGTGCCAGCAGCCCCATGGCGGGAGTTACAGATACGCAGTATTTT.

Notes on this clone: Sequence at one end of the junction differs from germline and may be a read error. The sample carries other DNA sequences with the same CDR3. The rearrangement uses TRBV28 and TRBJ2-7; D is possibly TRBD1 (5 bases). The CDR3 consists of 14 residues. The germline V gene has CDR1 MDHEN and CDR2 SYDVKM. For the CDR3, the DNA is TGCGCCAGCAGTTCCTACAAGGGGACCTACGAGCAGTACTTC. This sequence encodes CASSSYKGTYEQYF.

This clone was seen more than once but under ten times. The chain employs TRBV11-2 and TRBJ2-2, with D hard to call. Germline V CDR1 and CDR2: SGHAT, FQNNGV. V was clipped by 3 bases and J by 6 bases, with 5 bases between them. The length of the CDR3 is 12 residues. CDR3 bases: TGTGCCAGCAGCTTGAGCGCCGGGGAGCTGTTTTTT. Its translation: CASSLSAGELFF.

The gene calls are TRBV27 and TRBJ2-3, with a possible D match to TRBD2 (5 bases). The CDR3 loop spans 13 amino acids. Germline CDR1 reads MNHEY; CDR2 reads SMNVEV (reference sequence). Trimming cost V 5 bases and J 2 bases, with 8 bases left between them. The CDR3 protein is CASSPDYTDTQYF. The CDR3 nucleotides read TGTGCCAGCAGTCCAGACTACACAGATACGCAGTATTTT.